This is a list of T cell receptor beta chains from one sample in a study of blood T cell repertoires in COVID-19. The table came from immunoSEQ multiplex PCR; TCRdb's copy has only in-frame clones and leaves some out. The sample yields approximately 200,000 clones, around 88% seen once. The source material was peripheral blood. Receptors were obtained from a man aged 18 to 29 with active or convalescent COVID-19. Each CDR3 is given with its conserved first and last residue. Fields, in order: clone size, CDR3 length, D gene, J gene, V gene, CDR3 DNA, CDR3 protein. D genes are given only for firm matches. Size is stated for part of the rows, as once, few or many counts, or as a class when the clone is expanded.

NA | 15 | TRBD1 | TRBJ1-1 | TRBV28 | TGTGCCAGCAGGCCACAGGGGGCGGGGAACACTGAAGCTTTCTTT | CASRPQGAGNTEAFF
NA | 15 | TRBD1 | TRBJ1-5 | TRBV7-9 | TGTGCCAGCAGCCATTCACTGACAGGGAATCAGCCCCAGCATTTT | CASSHSLTGNQPQHF
NA | 14 | TRBD2 | TRBJ2-5 | TRBV19 | TGTGCCAGTAAAATAGGACTAGAGGCAGAGACCCAGTACTTC | CASKIGLEAETQYF
NA | 15 | NA | TRBJ2-7 | TRBV7-3 | TGTGCCAGCAGCTTAACGGGGGCAGCGCGCTACGAGCAGTACTTC | CASSLTGAARYEQYF
NA | 19 | TRBD2 | TRBJ2-1 | TRBV7-9 | TGTGCCAGCAGCCCCCGACTAGCGGGAGCGGTGAGCTCCTACAATGAGCAGTTCTTC | CASSPRLAGAVSSYNEQFF
NA | 18 | NA | TRBJ1-5 | TRBV15 | TGTGCCACCAGCAGAGATGGTAGGGGAACCTATAGCAATCAGCCCCAGCATTTT | CATSRDGRGTYSNQPQHF
NA | 14 | NA | TRBJ2-5 | TRBV9 | TGTGCCAGCAGCGTAATGGCAGACCAAGAGACCCAGTACTTC | CASSVMADQETQYF
NA | 13 | NA | TRBJ2-7 | TRBV12-5 | TGTGCTAGTGGCCCGGGTCCTAGGAGTGAGCAGTACTTC | CASGPGPRSEQYF
once | 17 | TRBD1 | TRBJ1-2 | TRBV5-1 | TGCGCCAGCAGCTTATGGACAGGGGGAAGTAAGGACTATGGCTACACCTTC | CASSLWTGGSKDYGYTF
NA | 15 | TRBD1 | TRBJ2-7 | TRBV11-2 | TGTGCCAGCAGCTTAGATTGGGACAGGGGCCACGAGCAGTACTTC | CASSLDWDRGHEQYF
NA | 13 | NA | TRBJ1-4 | TRBV12-3/TRBV12-4 | TGTGCCAGCAGGCGGGGCCTGAATGAAAAACTGTTTTTT | CASRRGLNEKLFF
NA | 11 | NA | TRBJ2-7 | TRBV27 | TGTGCCAGCAATCGCGGCTACGAGCAGTACTTC | CASNRGYEQYF
NA | 15 | TRBD2 | TRBJ2-7 | TRBV27 | TGTGCCAGCAGTCCCGGGACTAGCGGGAGCTACGAGCAGTACTTC | CASSPGTSGSYEQYF
NA | 16 | TRBD2 | TRBJ2-3 | TRBV7-3 | TGTGCCAGCAGCCGGGGACTAGCGGGGGGCACAGATACGCAGTATTTT | CASSRGLAGGTDTQYF